A selection of T cell receptor beta chains follows, all from one sample in a study of post-analysis software for immune sequencing data. TCRdb itself ran the PCR reads through MiXCR, one entry per CDR3 protein. The sample holds hundreds of thousands of distinct CDR3 sequences; 25% to 30% are singletons and the top ten take 0.56%. Sequencing input: blood. The receptors here all came from a girl between 10 and 17 years old with multiple sclerosis. The CDR3 runs from the conserved cysteine through the conserved F or W. The order of the fields is V gene, CDR3 protein.

v_gene: TRBV7-9; CDR3aa: CASNWTQGAGANVLTF
v_gene: TRBV5-1; CDR3aa: CASSSEGQGWDEQFF
v_gene: TRBV4-1; CDR3aa: CASSQAPGSPPLHF
v_gene: TRBV6-6; CDR3aa: CASSYSLPSTDTQYF
v_gene: TRBV28; CDR3aa: CASMSSPDTQYF
v_gene: TRBV10-3; CDR3aa: CAIMPGAGETQYF
v_gene: TRBV20-1; CDR3aa: CSAGAGVPNEQFF
v_gene: TRBV7-9; CDR3aa: CASSLGGGDKETQYF
v_gene: TRBV7-9; CDR3aa: CASSPERGLAGGQETQYF
v_gene: TRBV6-4; CDR3aa: CASSDSDTGELFF
v_gene: TRBV5-1; CDR3aa: CASRGEGSQETQYF
v_gene: TRBV6-5; CDR3aa: CASSWGSPGEQFF
v_gene: TRBV29-1; CDR3aa: CSAQGLVETQYF
v_gene: TRBV6-2/TRBV6-3; CDR3aa: CASSHRMGLAHDNEQFF
v_gene: TRBV6-5; CDR3aa: CASSYSIPGAGSKNERFF
v_gene: TRBV6-5; CDR3aa: CASSPVPFGMGEQYF
v_gene: TRBV4-1; CDR3aa: CASSPLGNRGSTNTEAFF
v_gene: TRBV7-8; CDR3aa: CASSTSHQDTQYF
v_gene: TRBV29-1; CDR3aa: CSVGRDRVGNEQYF
v_gene: TRBV20-1; CDR3aa: CSALQPLGYTF
v_gene: TRBV29-1; CDR3aa: CSAIDRQTYNEQFF
v_gene: TRBV2; CDR3aa: CASSEEGERGEQYF
v_gene: TRBV4-2; CDR3aa: CASSRTRSGGAGNSPLHF
v_gene: TRBV7-9; CDR3aa: CASSPPRAGGGFGNTIYF
v_gene: TRBV24-1; CDR3aa: CATSGNGANEKLFF
v_gene: TRBV4-1; CDR3aa: CASSQNRQGAFGYTF
v_gene: TRBV6-5; CDR3aa: CAGRGQRIQETQYF
v_gene: TRBV28; CDR3aa: CASGRSEPGNYGYTF
v_gene: TRBV4-1; CDR3aa: CASSPGGPWETQYF
v_gene: TRBV4-3; CDR3aa: CASRQVFPGTSYEQYF
v_gene: TRBV6-5; CDR3aa: CASSPTNWDSNQPQHF
v_gene: TRBV12-3/TRBV12-4; CDR3aa: CATSSAGGKNEQFF
v_gene: TRBV28; CDR3aa: CASGERGPLFGANVLTF
v_gene: TRBV10-3; CDR3aa: CAVSEGDGPYEQYF
v_gene: TRBV20-1; CDR3aa: CSARDARRALETQYF
v_gene: TRBV11-2; CDR3aa: CASSFLVGGAKNIQYF
v_gene: TRBV5-1; CDR3aa: CASSLMGIDSNQPQHF
v_gene: TRBV10-2; CDR3aa: CASAGFGNQPQHF
v_gene: TRBV6-6; CDR3aa: CASSYRRVSNQPQHF
v_gene: TRBV20-1; CDR3aa: CSASIGGFNEQFF
v_gene: TRBV4-3; CDR3aa: CASGTGAGTGELFF
v_gene: TRBV5-1; CDR3aa: CASKRGLNQPQHF
v_gene: TRBV20-1; CDR3aa: CSASRGRGGSYEQYF
v_gene: TRBV12-3/TRBV12-4; CDR3aa: CASSHTNRGGTDTQYF
v_gene: TRBV2; CDR3aa: CASSALAGVGEQYF
v_gene: TRBV20-1; CDR3aa: CSARRRNTEAFF
v_gene: TRBV2; CDR3aa: CASSEFPSGYEQFF
v_gene: TRBV7-2; CDR3aa: CASSVSGGTPYEQYF
v_gene: TRBV6-1; CDR3aa: CASSAVRGDTQYF
v_gene: TRBV6-1; CDR3aa: CASTPRQGLGWFGQPQHF
v_gene: TRBV5-5; CDR3aa: CASSLEIYNEQFF
v_gene: TRBV29-1; CDR3aa: CSVESGDYGYTF
v_gene: TRBV27; CDR3aa: CASRSGTGQLQHF
v_gene: TRBV29-1; CDR3aa: CSVVTGGGLGTQYF